This is a list of T cell receptor beta chains from one sample in a study of early T cells in non-severe SARS-CoV-2 infection. MiXCR was run by TCRdb on the 5' RACE reads, yielding one entry per CDR3 protein. The data contain 35,000 to 40,000 distinct CDR3 sequences, about 5% of them singletons. What was sequenced was whole blood. These receptors came from an adult who was a healthcare worker with PCR-confirmed SARS-CoV-2 infection or an uninfected control (not recorded which). CDR3s include the opening cysteine and the closing phenylalanine or tryptophan.

>TRBV20-1|TRBJ1-2
CSASSGGNYTF
>TRBV7-2|TRBJ1-1
CASSLRDAAQMNTEAFF
>TRBV4-2|TRBJ2-1
CASSRQTLRTGTYNEQFF
>TRBV5-1|TRBJ2-7
CASSLVLGTRGDEQYF
>TRBV7-9|TRBJ1-4
CASSLVSGTTNEKLFF
>TRBV4-2|TRBJ2-7
CASSPSAGAYEQYF
>TRBV7-8|TRBJ2-2
CASSLASYTSTGELFF
>TRBV5-1|TRBJ2-5
CASSASGARETQYF
>TRBV7-2|TRBJ2-1
CASSPDSYSYNEQFF
>TRBV9|TRBJ1-2
CASSVGLANYGYTF
>TRBV10-3|TRBJ2-5
CAISTALQETQYF
>TRBV7-2|TRBJ1-1
CASSLLGTENTEAFF
>TRBV30|TRBJ2-3
CAWSKGTQYF
>TRBV28|TRBJ2-7
CASRPQGFSEQYF
>TRBV6-2/TRBV6-3|TRBJ2-7
CASISTIAREQYF